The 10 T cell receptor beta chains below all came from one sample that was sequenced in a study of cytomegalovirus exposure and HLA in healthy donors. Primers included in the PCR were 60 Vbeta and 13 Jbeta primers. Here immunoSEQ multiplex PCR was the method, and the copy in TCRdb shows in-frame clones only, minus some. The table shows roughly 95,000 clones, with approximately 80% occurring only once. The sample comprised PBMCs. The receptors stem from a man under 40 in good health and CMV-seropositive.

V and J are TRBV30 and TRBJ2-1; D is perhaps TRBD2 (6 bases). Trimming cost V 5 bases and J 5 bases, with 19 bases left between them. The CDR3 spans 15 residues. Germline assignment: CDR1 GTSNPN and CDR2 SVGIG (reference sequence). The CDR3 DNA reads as TGTGCCTGGGGCATGATGGCGGGAAGGCACAATGAGCAGTTCTTC. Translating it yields CAWGMMAGRHNEQFF.

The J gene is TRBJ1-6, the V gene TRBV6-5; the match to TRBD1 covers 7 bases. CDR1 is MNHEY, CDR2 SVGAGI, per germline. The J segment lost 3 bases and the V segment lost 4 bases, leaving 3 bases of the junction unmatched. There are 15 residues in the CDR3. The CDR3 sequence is CASSSAGGYNSPLHF. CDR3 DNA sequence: TGTGCCAGCAGTTCCGCAGGGGGCTATAATTCACCCCTCCACTTT.

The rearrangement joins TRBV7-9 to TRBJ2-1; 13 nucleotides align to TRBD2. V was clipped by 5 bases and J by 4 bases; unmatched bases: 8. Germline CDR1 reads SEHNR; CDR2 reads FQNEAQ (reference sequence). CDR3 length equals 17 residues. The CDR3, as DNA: TGTGCCAGCAGCCCAGCGGCGGGACTAGCGGGATACAATGAGCAGTTCTTC. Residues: CASSPAAGLAGYNEQFF. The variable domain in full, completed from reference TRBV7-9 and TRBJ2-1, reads DTGVSQNPRHKITKRGQNVTFRCDPISEHNRLYWYRQTLGQGPEFLTYFQNEAQLEKSRLLSDRFSAERPKGSFSTLEIQRTEQGDSAMYLCASSPAAGLAGYNEQFFGPGTRLTVL.

The CDR3 loop reads CASSEGAGSEQYF. The CDR3 DNA sequence: TGCGCCAGCAGTGAGGGGGCTGGGTCCGAGCAGTACTTC. The rearrangement joins TRBV10-1 to TRBJ2-7, with a tentative D call TRBD1 (5 bases). With 2 bases removed from V and 6 bases from J, the gap between germline ends came to 11 bases. Germline values: CDR1 WNHNN, CDR2 SYGVQD (reference sequence). CDR3 length: 13 residues.

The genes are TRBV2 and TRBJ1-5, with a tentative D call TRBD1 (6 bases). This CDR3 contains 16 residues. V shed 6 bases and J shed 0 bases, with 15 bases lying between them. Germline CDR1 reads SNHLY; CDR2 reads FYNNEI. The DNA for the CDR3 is TGTGCCAGCAGGGCCCGGACAGCCGATAGCAATCAGCCCCAGCATTTT. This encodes CASRARTADSNQPQHF.

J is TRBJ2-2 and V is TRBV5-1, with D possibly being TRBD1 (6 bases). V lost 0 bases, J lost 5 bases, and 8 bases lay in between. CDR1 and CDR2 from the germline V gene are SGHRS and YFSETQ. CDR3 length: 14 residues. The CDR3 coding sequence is TGCGCCAGCAGCTTGGACAGGGAAACCGGGGAGCTGTTTTTT. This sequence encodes CASSLDRETGELFF.

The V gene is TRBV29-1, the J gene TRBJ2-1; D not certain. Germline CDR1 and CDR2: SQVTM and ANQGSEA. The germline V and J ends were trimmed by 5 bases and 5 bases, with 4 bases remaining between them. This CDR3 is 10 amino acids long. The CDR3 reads CSVLDNEQFF. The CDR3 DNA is TGCAGCGTTTTAGACAATGAGCAGTTCTTC.

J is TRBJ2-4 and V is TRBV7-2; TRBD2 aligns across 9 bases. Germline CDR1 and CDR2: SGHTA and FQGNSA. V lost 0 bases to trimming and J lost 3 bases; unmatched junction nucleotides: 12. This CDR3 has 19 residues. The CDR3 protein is CASSLARGPAGGVKNIQYF. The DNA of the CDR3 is TGTGCCAGCAGCTTAGCGCGCGGCCCAGCGGGAGGTGTCAAAAACATTCAGTACTTC.

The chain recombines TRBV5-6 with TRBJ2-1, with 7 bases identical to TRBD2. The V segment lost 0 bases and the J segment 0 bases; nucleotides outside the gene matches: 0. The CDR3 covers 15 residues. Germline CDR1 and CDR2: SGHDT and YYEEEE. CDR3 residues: CASSLGGSSYNEQFF. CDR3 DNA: TGTGCCAGCAGCTTGGGCGGGAGCTCCTACAATGAGCAGTTCTTC.

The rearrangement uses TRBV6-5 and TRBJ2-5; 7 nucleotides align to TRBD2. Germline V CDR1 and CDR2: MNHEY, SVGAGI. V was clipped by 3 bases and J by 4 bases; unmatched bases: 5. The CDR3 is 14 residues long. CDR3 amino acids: CASSYFGGGETQYF. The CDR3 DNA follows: TGTGCCAGCAGTTATTTTGGCGGGGGAGAGACCCAGTACTTC.